This TCR beta chain was sequenced during a study of post-analysis software for immune sequencing data. In regard to this clonotype: What it binds is unknown.

Study findings and constraints: Normalized Chao1 diversity was significantly reduced in patients versus controls.

TCR beta cDNA libraries had unique molecular identifiers. The T cell input of about 0.85 to 10 million gave about 500,000 cDNA molecules. TCRdb re-analysed the PCR reads in MiXCR, keeping a single row per CDR3 protein. The data show roughly 540,000 distinct CDR3 sequences, less than 40% seen once. Sequenced: blood. This TCR derives from a girl aged 2-17 years with multiple sclerosis.

In DNA, the CDR3 is TGTGCCAGCACCACACAGGGCGGGACAGATACGCAGTATTTT. Residues: CASTTQGGTDTQYF. V is TRBV7-9 and J is TRBJ2-3; a possible D gene is TRBD1 (6 bases). The length of the CDR3 is 14 residues. Trimming removed 7 bases from V and 3 bases from J, with 14 bases in between. Germline loops: CDR1 SEHNR, CDR2 FQNEAQ (reference sequence). Supplemented by reference TRBV7-9 and TRBJ2-3, the full variable domain reads DTGVSQNPRHKITKRGQNVTFRCDPISEHNRLYWYRQTLGQGPEFLTYFQNEAQLEKSRLLSDRFSAERPKGSFSTLEIQRTEQGDSAMYLCASTTQGGTDTQYFGPGTRLTVL.